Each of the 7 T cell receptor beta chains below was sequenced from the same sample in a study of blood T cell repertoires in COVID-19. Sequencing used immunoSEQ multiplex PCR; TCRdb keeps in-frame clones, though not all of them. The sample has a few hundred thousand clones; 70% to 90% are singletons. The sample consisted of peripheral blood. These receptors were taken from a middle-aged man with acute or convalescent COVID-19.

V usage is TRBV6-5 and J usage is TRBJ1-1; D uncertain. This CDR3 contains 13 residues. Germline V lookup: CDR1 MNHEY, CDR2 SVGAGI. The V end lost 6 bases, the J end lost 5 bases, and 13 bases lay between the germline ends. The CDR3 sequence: CASRVVRGTEAFF. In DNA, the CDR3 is TGTGCCAGCAGGGTCGTCCGGGGAACTGAAGCTTTCTTT.

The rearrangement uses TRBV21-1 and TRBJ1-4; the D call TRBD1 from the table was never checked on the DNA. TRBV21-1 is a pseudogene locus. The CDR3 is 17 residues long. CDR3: CASSKRNRGSTNEKLFF. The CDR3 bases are TGTGCCAGCAGCAAAAGGAACAGGGGGTCAACTAATGAAAAACTGTTTTTT.

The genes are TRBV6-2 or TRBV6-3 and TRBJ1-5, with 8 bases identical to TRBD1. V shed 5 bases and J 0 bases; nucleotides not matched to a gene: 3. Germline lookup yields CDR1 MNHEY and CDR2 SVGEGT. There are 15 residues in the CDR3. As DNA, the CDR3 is TGTGCCAGCAGTATGACAGGGGATAGCAATCAGCCCCAGCATTTT. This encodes CASSMTGDSNQPQHF.

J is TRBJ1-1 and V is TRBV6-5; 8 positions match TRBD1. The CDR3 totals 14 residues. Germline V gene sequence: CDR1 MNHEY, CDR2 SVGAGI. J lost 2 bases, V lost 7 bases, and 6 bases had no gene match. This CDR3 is CASTRTGLNTEAFF. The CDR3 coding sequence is TGTGCCAGCACCAGGACAGGGTTAAACACTGAAGCTTTCTTT.

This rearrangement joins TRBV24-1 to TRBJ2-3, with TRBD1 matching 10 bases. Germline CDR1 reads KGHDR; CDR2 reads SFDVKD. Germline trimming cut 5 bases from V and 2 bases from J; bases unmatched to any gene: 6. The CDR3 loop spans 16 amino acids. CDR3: CATSGLGQGDTDTQYF. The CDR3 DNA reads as TGTGCCACCAGTGGGTTAGGACAGGGGGACACAGATACGCAGTATTTT.

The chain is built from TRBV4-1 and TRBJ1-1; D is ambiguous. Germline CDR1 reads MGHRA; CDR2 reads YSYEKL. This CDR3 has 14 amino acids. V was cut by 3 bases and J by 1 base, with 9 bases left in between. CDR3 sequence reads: CASSHLPGNTEAFF. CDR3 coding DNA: TGCGCCAGCAGCCACCTACCAGGGAACACTGAAGCTTTCTTT.

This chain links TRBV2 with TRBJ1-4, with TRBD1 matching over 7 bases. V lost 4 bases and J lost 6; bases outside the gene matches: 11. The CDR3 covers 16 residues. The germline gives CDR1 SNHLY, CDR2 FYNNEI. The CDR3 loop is CASSVVLTGRHEKLFF. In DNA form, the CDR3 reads TGTGCCAGCAGTGTGGTATTGACAGGGCGCCATGAAAAACTGTTTTTT.